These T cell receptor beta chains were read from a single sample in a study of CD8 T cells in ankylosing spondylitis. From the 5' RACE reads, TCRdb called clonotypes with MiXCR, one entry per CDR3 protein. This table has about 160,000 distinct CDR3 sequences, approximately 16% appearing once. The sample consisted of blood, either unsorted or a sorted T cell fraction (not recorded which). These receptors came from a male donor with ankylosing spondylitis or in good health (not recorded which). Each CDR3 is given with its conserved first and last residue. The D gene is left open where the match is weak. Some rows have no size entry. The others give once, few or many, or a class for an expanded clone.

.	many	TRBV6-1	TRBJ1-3	TGTGCCAGCAGAAAAAGCAGCGTCCTCAGCACCTCTGGAAACACCATATATTTT	CASRKSSVLSTSGNTIYF
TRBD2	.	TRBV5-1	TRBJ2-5	TGCGCCAGCAGACTTGGCGGGACTATCATCGAAGAGACCCAGTACTTC	CASRLGGTIIEETQYF
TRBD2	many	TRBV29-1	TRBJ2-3	TGCAGCGTTGATGGCAGAATCGAAGCGGGAACTAGCACAGATACGCAGTATTTT	CSVDGRIEAGTSTDTQYF
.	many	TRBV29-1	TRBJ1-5	TGCAGCGTTGTCTGGGGGAGCAATCAGCCCCAGCATTTT	CSVVWGSNQPQHF
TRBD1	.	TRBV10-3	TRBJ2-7	TGTGCCATCAGTGGGGGGACAGGGCCCTACGAGCAGTACTTC	CAISGGTGPYEQYF
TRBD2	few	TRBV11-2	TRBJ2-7	TGTGCCAGCAGCTTAATCAGCGGGGGCTCCTACGAGCAGTACTTC	CASSLISGGSYEQYF
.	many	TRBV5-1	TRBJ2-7	TGCGCCAGCAGCTTGGCTGGCTCCTACGAGCAGTACTTC	CASSLAGSYEQYF
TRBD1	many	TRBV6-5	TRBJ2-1	TGTGCCAGCAGTTATACAGGGGTGGATGAGCAGTTCTTC	CASSYTGVDEQFF
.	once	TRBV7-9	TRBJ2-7	TGTGCCAGCAGCTTGGGGGACGGGAGAATCGCCTACGAGCAGTACTTC	CASSLGDGRIAYEQYF
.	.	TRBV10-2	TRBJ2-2	TGCGCCAGCGGGACTGTTAGTCGGGAGCTGTTTTTT	CASGTVSRELFF
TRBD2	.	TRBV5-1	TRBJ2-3	TGCGCCAGCAGCTTGGATAGCGGGAGTAGCTCAGATACGCAGTATTTT	CASSLDSGSSSDTQYF
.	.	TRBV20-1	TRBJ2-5	TGCAGTGCGGGACAAGAGACCCAGTACTTC	CSAGQETQYF
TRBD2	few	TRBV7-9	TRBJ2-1	TGTGCCAGCAGTCCCACGACGGGAGGGTACAATGAGCAGTTCTTC	CASSPTTGGYNEQFF
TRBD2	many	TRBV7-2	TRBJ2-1	TGTGCCAGCAGCTTAGATGGACTAGCGGGAAGTGGGCAGTTCTTC	CASSLDGLAGSGQFF